The 12 T cell receptor beta chains in this list originate from one sample, sequenced in a study of T-cell memory formation after mild COVID-19. From the 5' RACE reads, TCRdb called clonotypes with MiXCR, one entry per CDR3 protein. The sample lists around 200,000 distinct CDR3 sequences, 20% to 25% occurring once. Input material: PBMCs or a T cell subset sorted from them (not recorded which). The receptors were sampled from an adult woman who had mild COVID-19 (a few samples of this study predate the infection). Cell type and time point are not known.

The chain carries TRBV4-1 and TRBJ1-1; D unclear. Trimming left V 4 bases short and J 2 bases short, with 20 bases between. Looked up from germline, CDR1 is MGHRA and CDR2 is YSYEKL. CDR3 length: 17 amino acids. CDR3: CASSPQGGFSGNTEAFF. In DNA form, the CDR3 reads TGCGCCAGCAGCCCCCAAGGAGGTTTTAGTGGTAACACTGAAGCTTTCTTT.

The V call is TRBV29-1, the J call TRBJ1-2, with no clear D. Trimming removed 5 bases from V and 0 bases from J, with 16 bases in between. Germline CDR1 is SQVTM and CDR2 is ANQGSEA. The CDR3 runs to 15 residues. CDR3 amino acids: CSVWSGPATNYGYTF. The CDR3 region has the DNA TGCAGCGTTTGGTCAGGCCCCGCTACTAACTATGGCTACACCTTC.

This clonotype showed up just a few times. The junction does not match germline at one end; this may be a read error. The gene calls are TRBV9 and TRBJ2-2; a weak D match, TRBD2 (6 bases). CDR1 is SGDLS and CDR2 is YYNGEE in the germline V gene. The CDR3 is 12 residues long. The CDR3, as DNA: TGTGCCAGCAGGGGGGAGGCCGGGGAGCTGATTTTT. Its protein is CASRGEAGELIF.

This clonotype has a handful of counts. V usage is TRBV29-1 and J usage is TRBJ1-2; D not certain. CDR3 length equals 13 residues. Germline V lookup: CDR1 SQVTM, CDR2 ANQGSEA. V lost 5 bases and J lost 1, with 11 bases in between. The DNA for the CDR3 is TGCAGCGTTCTGAGAGAACTTAACTATGGCTACACCTTC. This codes for CSVLRELNYGYTF. The full variable domain, with the rest looked up from reference TRBV29-1 and TRBJ1-2, is SAVISQKPSRDICQRGTSLTIQCQVDSQVTMMFWYRQQPGQSLTLIATANQGSEATYESGFVIDKFPISRPNLTFSTLTVSNMSPEDSSIYLCSVLRELNYGYTFGSGTRLTVV.

This rearrangement joins TRBV12-3 or TRBV12-4 to TRBJ2-7; 10 bases line up with TRBD1. This CDR3 has 15 amino acids. The trim removed 5 bases at V and 4 bases at J, leaving 8 bases unmatched. The CDR3 here is CASSEEAGQGYEQYF. CDR3 bases: TGTGCCAGCAGTGAAGAGGCGGGACAGGGGTACGAGCAGTACTTC.

This clonotype was recorded a few times. The chain is built from TRBV7-8 and TRBJ2-7; TRBD2 agrees at 9 bases. The CDR3 consists of 15 residues. With 2 bases clipped from V and 0 bases from J, the junction kept 2 bases outside the gene matches. The germline V gene has CDR1 SGHVS and CDR2 FQNEAQ. The CDR3 DNA reads as TGTGCCAGCAGCTTAAGACTAGCGGACTCCTACGAGCAGTACTTC. Translation: CASSLRLADSYEQYF. Full variable domain (outside the CDR3, taken from reference TRBV7-8 and TRBJ2-7): GAGVSQSPRYKVAKRGQDVALRCDPISGHVSLFWYQQALGQGPEFLTYFQNEAQLDKSGLPSDRFFAERPEGSVSTLKIQRTQQEDSAVYLCASSLRLADSYEQYFGPGTRLTVT.

The V and J genes are TRBV4-3 and TRBJ2-2, with TRBD1 identical over 7 bases. Per germline, CDR1 LGHNA and CDR2 YSLEER. The CDR3 runs to 18 residues. V trimming: 1 base; J trimming: 1 base; junction bases outside the gene matches: 9. CDR3 sequence: CASSQGDRPRRNTGELFF. As DNA, the CDR3 is TGCGCCAGCAGCCAAGGGGACAGACCCCGAAGGAACACCGGGGAGCTGTTTTTT.

The chain has TRBV7-8 and TRBJ1-1; no clear D gene. Germline V gene sequence: CDR1 SGHVS, CDR2 FQNEAQ. The CDR3 sequence is 14 residues long. V lost 3 bases to trimming and J lost 8 bases, with 16 bases between them. As DNA, the CDR3 is TGTGCCAGCAGCTTTTACGACGTGACCCACGAAGCTTTCTTT. This gives the protein CASSFYDVTHEAFF.

V usage is TRBV24-1 and J usage is TRBJ2-1, with no clear D. Per germline, CDR1 KGHDR and CDR2 SFDVKD. V dropped 6 bases and J dropped 10 bases, with 12 bases sitting between them. There are 12 residues in the CDR3. The CDR3 loop is CATSLLGPEQFF. In DNA form, the CDR3 reads TGTGCCACCAGTCTGCTAGGACCGGAGCAGTTCTTC.

A few counts support this clonotype. The rearrangement uses TRBV5-1 and TRBJ2-7; no clear D. The CDR3 is 14 amino acids. CDR1 is SGHRS and CDR2 is YFSETQ in the germline V gene. V lost 0 bases, J lost 6 bases, and 13 bases lay in between. The CDR3 sequence: CASSLAYDRVEQYF. CDR3 bases: TGCGCCAGCAGCTTGGCGTACGATCGGGTCGAGCAGTACTTC.

The genes are TRBV5-6 and TRBJ2-7; 9 bases are shared with TRBD2. Trimming took 4 bases from V and 5 from J; bases not matched to a gene: 7. CDR1 is SGHDT, CDR2 YYEEEE, per germline. This CDR3 contains 14 residues. CDR3 sequence (DNA): TGTGCCAGCAGCCCCGGGACTAGCATCAACGAGCAGTACTTC. Protein product: CASSPGTSINEQYF.

The chain links TRBV19 to TRBJ2-7, with D maybe TRBD1 (6 bases). Trimming took off 5 bases at V and 4 bases at J, with 18 bases between the two ends. This CDR3 comprises 15 residues. CDR1 and CDR2 from the germline V gene are LNHDA and SQIVND (reference sequence). CDR3 sequence (DNA): TGTGCCAGTAGTTCAGGTGGGGGCGGAGGATACGAGCAGTACTTC. Translation gives CASSSGGGGGYEQYF.